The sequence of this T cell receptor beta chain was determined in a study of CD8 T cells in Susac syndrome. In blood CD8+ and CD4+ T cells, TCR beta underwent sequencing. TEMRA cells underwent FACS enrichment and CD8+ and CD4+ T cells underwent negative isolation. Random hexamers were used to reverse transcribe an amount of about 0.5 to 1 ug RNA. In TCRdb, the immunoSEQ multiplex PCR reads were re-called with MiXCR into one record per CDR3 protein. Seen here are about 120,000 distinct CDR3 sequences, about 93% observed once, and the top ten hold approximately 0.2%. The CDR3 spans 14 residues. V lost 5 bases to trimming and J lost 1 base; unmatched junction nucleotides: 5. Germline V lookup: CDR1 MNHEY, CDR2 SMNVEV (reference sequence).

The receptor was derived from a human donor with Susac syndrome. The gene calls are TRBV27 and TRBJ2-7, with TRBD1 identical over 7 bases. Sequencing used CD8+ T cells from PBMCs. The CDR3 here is CASSPRDRSYEQYF. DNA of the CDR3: TGTGCCAGCAGTCCCCGGGACAGATCCTACGAGCAGTACTTC.